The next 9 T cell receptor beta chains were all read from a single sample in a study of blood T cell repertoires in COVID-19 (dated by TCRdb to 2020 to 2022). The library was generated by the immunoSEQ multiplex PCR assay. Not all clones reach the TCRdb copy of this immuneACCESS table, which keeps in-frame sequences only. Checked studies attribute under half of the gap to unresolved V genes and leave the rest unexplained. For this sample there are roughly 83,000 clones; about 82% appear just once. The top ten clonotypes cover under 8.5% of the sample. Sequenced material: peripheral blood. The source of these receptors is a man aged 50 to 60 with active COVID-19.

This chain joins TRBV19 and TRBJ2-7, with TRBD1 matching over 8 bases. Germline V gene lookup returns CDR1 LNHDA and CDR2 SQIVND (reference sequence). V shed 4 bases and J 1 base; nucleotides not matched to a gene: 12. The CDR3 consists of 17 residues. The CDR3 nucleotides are TGTGCCAGTAGTACTTACTCGGACAGGGAAGTTTCCTACGAGCAGTACTTC. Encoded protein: CASSTYSDREVSYEQYF.

CDR3 protein: CASTTGQGHEKLFF. The CDR3 region has the DNA TGTGCCAGCACTACCGGACAGGGGCATGAAAAACTGTTTTTT. V gene TRBV28 combines with J gene TRBJ1-4; the match to TRBD1 covers 9 bases. V dropped 7 bases and J dropped 6; count of bases not matched to a gene: 6. The germline V gene has CDR1 MDHEN and CDR2 SYDVKM. The CDR3 sequence is 14 residues long.

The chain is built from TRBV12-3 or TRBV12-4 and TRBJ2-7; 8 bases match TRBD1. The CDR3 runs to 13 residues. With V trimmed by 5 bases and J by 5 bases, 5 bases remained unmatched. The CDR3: CASSTGQGHEQYF. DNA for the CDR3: TGTGCCAGCAGTACCGGACAGGGCCACGAGCAGTACTTC.

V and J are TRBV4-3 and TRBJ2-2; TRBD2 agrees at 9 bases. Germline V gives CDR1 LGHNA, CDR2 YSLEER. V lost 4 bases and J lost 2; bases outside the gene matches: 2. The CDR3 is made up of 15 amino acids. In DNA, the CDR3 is TGCGCCAGCAGCCCAGCGGGGGGAAACACCGGGGAGCTGTTTTTT. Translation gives CASSPAGGNTGELFF.

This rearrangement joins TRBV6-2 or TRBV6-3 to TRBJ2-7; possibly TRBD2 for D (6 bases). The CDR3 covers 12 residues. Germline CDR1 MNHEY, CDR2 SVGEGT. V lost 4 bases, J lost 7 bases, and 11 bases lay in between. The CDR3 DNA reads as TGTGCCAGCAGTTGGGAGGCGAGGGAGCAGTACTTC. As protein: CASSWEAREQYF.

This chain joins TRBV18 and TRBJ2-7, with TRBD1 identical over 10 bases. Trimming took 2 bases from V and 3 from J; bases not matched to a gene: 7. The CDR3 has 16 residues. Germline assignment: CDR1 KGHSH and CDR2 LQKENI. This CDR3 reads CASSPMGTGAVYEQYF. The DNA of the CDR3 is TGTGCCAGCTCACCAATGGGGACAGGGGCCGTCTACGAGCAGTACTTC.

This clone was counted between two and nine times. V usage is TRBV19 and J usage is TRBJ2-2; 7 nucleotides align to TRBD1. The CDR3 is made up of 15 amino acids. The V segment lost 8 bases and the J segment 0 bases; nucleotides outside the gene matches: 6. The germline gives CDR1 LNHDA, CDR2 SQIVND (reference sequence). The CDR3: CASRYGTANTGELFF. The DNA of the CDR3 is TGTGCCAGTCGATATGGGACAGCGAACACCGGGGAGCTGTTTTTT.

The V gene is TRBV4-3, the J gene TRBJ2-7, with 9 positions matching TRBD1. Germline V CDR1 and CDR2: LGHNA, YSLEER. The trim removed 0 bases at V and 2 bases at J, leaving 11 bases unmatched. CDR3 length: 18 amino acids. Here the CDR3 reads CASSQEESRTGVPYEQYF. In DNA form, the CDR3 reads TGCGCCAGCAGCCAAGAAGAGTCCCGGACAGGGGTCCCCTACGAGCAGTACTTC.

The CDR3 nucleotides are TGTGCCAGCAGAGGGGGAACCCAGTACTTC. Protein sequence: CASRGGTQYF. The chain links TRBV28 to TRBJ2-5; D is perhaps TRBD1 (6 bases). The CDR3 runs to 10 residues. Germline loops: CDR1 MDHEN, CDR2 SYDVKM. V lost 6 bases, J lost 8 bases, and 7 bases lay in between. Using reference TRBV28 and TRBJ2-5 for the parts outside the CDR3, the full variable domain is DVKVTQSSRYLVKRTGEKVFLECVQDMDHENMFWYRQDPGLGLRLIYFSYDVKMKEKGDIPEGYSVSREKKERFSLILESASTNQTSMYLCASRGGTQYFGPGTRLLVL.